The 11 T cell receptor beta chains reported below all come from one sample, sequenced in a study of blood T cells in healthy people across ages. A J-beta primer mix and a sample-barcoded 5' primer were used in a second PCR of roughly 7 to 12 cycles. TCRdb passed the 5' RACE reads through MiXCR, listing each CDR3 protein once. This table holds hundreds of thousands of distinct CDR3 sequences, roughly 43% found once. What was sequenced was blood. The receptors were gathered from a man older than 75 in good health.

This chain links TRBV13 with TRBJ2-7; D remains unclear. Germline V gene data show CDR1 as PRHDT and CDR2 as FYEKMQ (reference sequence). V shed 4 bases and J shed 0 bases, with 16 bases lying between them. This CDR3 is built from 16 residues. The CDR3 here is CASSSRIGTSSYEQYF. CDR3 bases: TGTGCCAGCAGCTCTCGAATTGGTACGAGCTCCTACGAGCAGTACTTC.

The gene calls are TRBV6-5 and TRBJ2-3, with 11 bases lining up with TRBD2. The CDR3 extends over 17 amino acids. Germline V lookup: CDR1 MNHEY, CDR2 SVGAGI. Trimming took 4 bases from V and 4 from J; bases not matched to a gene: 10. In DNA form, the CDR3 reads TGTGCCAGCAGTTCCTGGAGTAGCGGGAGGGTTGCAGATACGCAGTATTTT. It translates to CASSSWSSGRVADTQYF.

This clonotype was observed many times. The CDR3, as DNA: TGTGCCAGCAGTTTCACCTTGGGCCCGAAGTACTTC. Its translation is CASSFTLGPKYF. The chain links TRBV27 to TRBJ2-4; D gene unclear. Per the germline V gene, CDR1 is MNHEY and CDR2 is SMNVEV (reference sequence). The ends were cut back, 3 bases at V and 14 bases at J, with 14 bases in the middle. The CDR3 runs to 12 residues.

This clonotype came up many times. This sequence joins TRBV20-1 and TRBJ2-3, with D perhaps being TRBD1 or TRBD2 (5 bases each). Germline CDR1 reads DFQATT; CDR2 reads SNEGSKA (reference sequence). Trimming left V 6 bases short and J 3 bases short, with 16 bases between. The CDR3 has 14 residues. CDR3: CSAPGTLGTDTQYF. CDR3 nucleotide sequence: TGCAGTGCACCTGGGACGCTAGGTACAGATACGCAGTATTTT.

The V gene is TRBV6-2 or TRBV6-3, the J gene TRBJ2-1, with D perhaps TRBD1 (6 bases). CDR1 and CDR2 from the germline V gene are MNHEY and SVGEGT. Trimming took off 6 bases at V and 9 bases at J, with 18 bases between the two ends. This CDR3 comprises 14 residues. In DNA, the CDR3 is TGTGCCAGCAGGGACAGCGGTGTAGGCGGTGAGCAGTTCTTC. Its translation is CASRDSGVGGEQFF.

This clonotype has only a few counts. This chain connects TRBV25-1 to TRBJ2-3; D is unresolved. The length of the CDR3 is 16 residues. V was cut by 5 bases and J by 5 bases, with 20 bases left in between. Germline V gene data show CDR1 as MGHDK and CDR2 as SYGVNS. The DNA for the CDR3 is TGTGCCAGCAGTACCTATGGGTCCAGCTACATAGATACGCAGTATTTT. Translation: CASSTYGSSYIDTQYF. The whole variable domain, filled in from reference TRBV25-1 and TRBJ2-3, reads EADIYQTPRYLVIGTGKKITLECSQTMGHDKMYWYQQDPGMELHLIHYSYGVNSTEKGDLSSESTVSRIRTEHFPLTLESARPSHTSQYLCASSTYGSSYIDTQYFGPGTRLTVL.

This clonotype was seen more than once but under ten times. Written as DNA, the CDR3 is TGCAGTGCAGAAGCGGGGCCATCCCAAGAGACCCAGTACTTC. Translated, it gives CSAEAGPSQETQYF. The chain recombines TRBV20-1 with TRBJ2-5, with TRBD2 identical over 7 bases. The CDR3 is made up of 14 amino acids. Per germline, CDR1 DFQATT and CDR2 SNEGSKA (reference sequence). Unmatched junction bases numbered 8, after V lost 6 bases and J lost 1 base.

On this clonotype: Being one base from a much bigger clone, this may be a read error. V usage is TRBV10-2 and J usage is TRBJ2-1; TRBD1 agrees at 9 bases. The germline V gene encodes CDR1 WSHSY and CDR2 SAAADI. The CDR3 runs to 14 residues. The V segment lost 0 bases and the J segment 10 bases; nucleotides outside the gene matches: 4. The CDR3 DNA follows: TGCGCCAGCAGTGAGTCCGGGACAGGGAGGGAGCAGTTCTTC. Translated, it gives CASSESGTGREQFF.

Notes on this clonotype: Germline and junction disagree at one end, which may indicate a read error. The CDR3 coding sequence is TGCGCCAGCAGCCAAGACGGGGCGTGGGCGGGGGGCCAAAGCTCCTGCAATGAGCAGTTCTTC. This sequence encodes CASSQDGAWAGGQSSCNEQFF. The chain joins TRBV4-3 to TRBJ2-1, with 8 bases fitting TRBD2. Germline CDR1 and CDR2: LGHNA and YSLEER. The CDR3 covers 21 residues.

This clonotype was seen repeatedly, ten times or more. V and J are TRBV27 and TRBJ2-1; D is possibly TRBD2 (5 bases). Germline V gives CDR1 MNHEY, CDR2 SMNVEV (reference sequence). V lost 5 bases and J 6 bases, leaving 8 bases between the germline ends. This CDR3 spans 12 amino acids. The CDR3 here is CASSRTGNEQFF. Written as DNA, the CDR3 is TGTGCCAGCAGTCGGACTGGCAATGAGCAGTTCTTC.

The V gene is TRBV5-4, the J gene TRBJ2-5; D perhaps matches TRBD2 (5 bases). Trimming took 2 bases from V and 0 from J, leaving 11 bases between them. Germline V CDR1 and CDR2: SGHNT, YYREEE (reference sequence). This CDR3 has 15 residues. The CDR3 nucleotides read TGTGCCAGCAGCTTTGGGCTAGCCTACCAAGAGACCCAGTACTTC. Amino acids: CASSFGLAYQETQYF.